The 16 T cell receptor beta chains in this list originate from one sample, sequenced in a study of sequential checkpoint blockade in melanoma. Treatment in this sample: randomized to nivolumab then ipilimumab (arm A) or the reverse (arm B). Libraries were prepared by immunoSEQ multiplex PCR; TCRdb keeps only in-frame clonotypes and omits some of them. The table includes 34,000 or so clones, 82% detected once. The material sequenced was CD8+ T cells sorted from blood (inferred from file names), taken from a patient given nivolumab and ipilimumab in sequence. Receptors originate from a human donor with melanoma.

Only a few counts were recorded for this clone. The chain combines TRBV13 with TRBJ2-5; the D is unclear. Germline V gene data show CDR1 as PRHDT and CDR2 as FYEKMQ (reference sequence). The CDR3 totals 14 residues. V was shortened by 5 bases and J by 5 bases, with 15 bases between the two germline ends. The CDR3 coding sequence is TGTGCCAGCAGCCACGGTCGGTCGGAGGAGACCCAGTACTTC. Encoded protein: CASSHGRSEETQYF. Together with reference TRBV13 and TRBJ2-5, the CDR3 gives the full variable domain: AAGVIQSPRHLIKEKRETATLKCYPIPRHDTVYWYQQGPGQDPQFLISFYEKMQSDKGSIPDRFSAQQFSDYHSELNMSSLELGDSALYFCASSHGRSEETQYFGPGTRLLVL.

The chain uses TRBV5-1 and TRBJ2-6, with a possible D match to TRBD1 (6 bases). CDR3 size: 18 residues. V lost 2 bases and J 0 bases, leaving 15 bases between the germline ends. Germline V gene lookup returns CDR1 SGHRS and CDR2 YFSETQ. The CDR3 DNA follows: TGCGCCAGCAGCTTCGGGACACTACGATACTCTGGGGCCAACGTCCTGACTTTC. It translates to CASSFGTLRYSGANVLTF.

V gene TRBV7-2 combines with J gene TRBJ2-7, with a possible D match to TRBD1 (6 bases). V gave up 6 bases and J gave up 1 base, with 16 bases separating them. CDR3 length equals 15 residues. CDR1 is SGHTA and CDR2 is FQGNSA in the germline V gene. CDR3 sequence reads: CASRPTGSRSYEQYF. In DNA form, the CDR3 reads TGTGCCAGCAGACCAACAGGGTCCCGTTCCTACGAGCAGTACTTC. The entire variable domain, with the rest obtained from reference TRBV7-2 and TRBJ2-7, is as follows: GAGVSQSPSNKVTEKGKDVELRCDPISGHTALYWYRQSLGQGLEFLIYFQGNSAPDKSGLPSDRFSAERTGGSVSTLTIQRTQQEDSAVYLCASRPTGSRSYEQYFGPGTRLTVT.

This clone was seen a few times. J is TRBJ2-3 and V is TRBV27; 7 bases line up with TRBD2. Losses at the gene ends were 2 bases for V and 2 bases for J; bases not matched to a gene: 13. The CDR3 contains 18 residues. CDR1 and CDR2 from the germline V gene are MNHEY and SMNVEV (reference sequence). The CDR3 protein is CASSLDRGSSGFTDTQYF. Written as DNA, the CDR3 is TGTGCCAGCAGTTTAGATCGCGGGTCTAGCGGCTTCACAGATACGCAGTATTTT.

V is TRBV7-8 and J is TRBJ2-1; tentative D call: TRBD2 (6 bases). The CDR3 has 13 residues. Trimming cost V 5 bases and J 5 bases, with 10 bases left between them. Germline V gene data show CDR1 as SGHVS and CDR2 as FQNEAQ. The CDR3 region is CASSMGGNNEQFF. The CDR3 DNA sequence: TGTGCCAGCAGCATGGGGGGAAACAATGAGCAGTTCTTC.

The count of this clone is one. The V gene is TRBV27, the J gene TRBJ2-5; 12 bases agree with TRBD2. This CDR3 contains 15 residues. V lost 3 bases to trimming and J lost 11 bases; unmatched junction nucleotides: 10. Germline lookup yields CDR1 MNHEY and CDR2 SMNVEV (reference sequence). The CDR3 region has the DNA TGTGCCAGCAGTTTTTCGACTAGCGGGGGCCCATTTCAGTACTTC. It translates to CASSFSTSGGPFQYF.

This rearrangement joins TRBV5-6 to TRBJ1-5; no clear D. CDR1 and CDR2 (germline): SGHDT, YYEEEE. This CDR3 is built from 14 residues. V was pared by 2 bases and J by 3 bases, with 9 bases between. CDR3 region: CASSLGGDNQPQHF. CDR3 coding DNA: TGTGCCAGCAGCTTAGGAGGTGACAATCAGCCCCAGCATTTT.

V is TRBV29-1 and J is TRBJ2-1; 9 bases map to TRBD2. The V and J ends lost 6 bases and 8 bases, in that order; junction bases with no gene match: 11. CDR1 SQVTM and CDR2 ANQGSEA come from the germline V gene. The CDR3 totals 14 residues. The CDR3 nucleotides read TGCAGCGTAGTGAGCGGGAGGACAAGCTATGAGCAGTTCTTC. It translates to CSVVSGRTSYEQFF.

The chain combines TRBV4-1 with TRBJ2-7, with 12 positions matching TRBD2. This CDR3 spans 15 amino acids. Germline-derived CDR1 and CDR2 are MGHRA and YSYEKL. V gave up 4 bases and J gave up 2 bases; unmatched junction bases: 3. Here the CDR3 DNA reads TGCGCCAGCAGCCCGCGACTAGCGGGGGCCTACGAGCAGTACTTC. Translating gives CASSPRLAGAYEQYF.

The V call is TRBV5-1, the J call TRBJ1-1; the D is unclear. This CDR3 is built from 14 residues. CDR1 SGHRS and CDR2 YFSETQ come from the germline V gene. Trimming took 3 bases from V and 0 from J, leaving 9 bases between them. The CDR3 region has the DNA TGCGCCAGCAGCTCCTATTCATTGAACACTGAAGCTTTCTTT. Its translation: CASSSYSLNTEAFF.

This clone was detected ten times or more. The same CDR3 can be traced to other DNA sequences in this sample. The chain employs TRBV7-3 and TRBJ2-3, with 10 bases lining up with TRBD2. Germline CDR1 and CDR2: SGHTA and FQGTGA. This CDR3 is 15 amino acids long. J was trimmed by 1 base and V by 3 bases; bases with no gene match: 1. The CDR3 reads CASSFLAGGTDTQYF. The CDR3 nucleotides read TGTGCCAGCAGCTTCCTAGCGGGGGGCACAGATACGCAGTATTTT.

V is TRBV7-6 and J is TRBJ2-4, with 8 bases matching TRBD2. The CDR3 length is 20 residues. The germline V gene encodes CDR1 SGHVS and CDR2 FNYEAQ. The junction had 13 bases not matched to a gene; V was cut back by 0 bases and J by 0 bases. Written as DNA, the CDR3 is TGTGCCAGCAGCTTAGCGGCGGGGACTAGAATTTCCCTAGCCAAAAACATTCAGTACTTC. It translates to CASSLAAGTRISLAKNIQYF. Full variable domain (rest looked up from reference TRBV7-6 and TRBJ2-4): GAGVSQSPRYKVTKRGQDVALRCDPISGHVSLYWYRQALGQGPEFLTYFNYEAQQDKSGLPNDRFSAERPEGSISTLTIQRTEQRDSAMYRCASSLAAGTRISLAKNIQYFGAGTRLSVL.

This clone showed up just a few times. The CDR3, as DNA: TGTGCCAGCAGTACAGGGGTCTTTAACACCGGGGAGCTGTTTTTT. Residues: CASSTGVFNTGELFF. The V gene is TRBV28, the J gene TRBJ2-2; 7 bases agree with TRBD1. This CDR3 comprises 15 residues. Germline V lookup: CDR1 MDHEN, CDR2 SYDVKM. The trim removed 5 bases at V and 2 bases at J, leaving 5 bases unmatched.

The chain employs TRBV27 and TRBJ2-1, with 9 bases identical to TRBD2. Germline assignment: CDR1 MNHEY and CDR2 SMNVEV (reference sequence). This CDR3 has 13 amino acids. The trim removed 10 bases at V and 6 bases at J, leaving 7 bases unmatched. The CDR3 sequence: CATGTSRGNEQFF. CDR3 coding DNA: TGTGCCACCGGGACTAGCAGGGGCAATGAGCAGTTCTTC.

Many counts were recorded for this clone. DNA for the CDR3: TGTGCCAGCAGGCCGGACAGTGGCTCTGGAAACACCATATATTTT. It codes for CASRPDSGSGNTIYF. This chain links TRBV5-5 with TRBJ1-3; perhaps TRBD1 as D (6 bases). Trimming cost V 5 bases and J 0 bases, with 12 bases left between them. Germline loops: CDR1 SGHKS, CDR2 YYEKEE (reference sequence). The CDR3 runs to 15 residues.

V is TRBV6-1 and J is TRBJ2-7, with 9 bases matching TRBD1. The germline V gene encodes CDR1 MNHNS and CDR2 SASEGT. The V and J ends lost 0 bases and 6 bases, in that order; junction bases with no gene match: 15. This CDR3 is 18 amino acids long. CDR3 nucleotide sequence: TGTGCCAGCAGTGAAGCGCTCGACCTTACTAGGACAGGGGCCGAGCAGTACTTC. This encodes CASSEALDLTRTGAEQYF.